This entry lists 24 T cell receptor beta chains sequenced from one sample in a study of cytomegalovirus exposure and HLA in healthy donors. PCR employed 60 Vbeta and 13 Jbeta primers. The protocol was immunoSEQ multiplex PCR, while the TCRdb copy is restricted to in-frame clones and leaves out a portion. The top ten hold around 5% of the sample, which has about 88,000 clones, about 75% seen once. Sequences were obtained from PBMCs. The receptor source for this set is a woman in her thirties or forties in good health and CMV-seronegative.

The chain employs TRBV28 and TRBJ2-3; D is unresolved. Germline CDR1 and CDR2: MDHEN and SYDVKM. There are 12 residues in the CDR3. Trimming removed 5 bases from V and 3 bases from J, with 6 bases in between. The CDR3 protein is CASSPRTDTQYF. The CDR3 DNA sequence: TGTGCCAGCAGTCCCCGGACAGATACGCAGTATTTT.

This clone was seen a few times. The chain joins TRBV10-3 to TRBJ1-2; D possibly corresponds to TRBD1 (5 bases). V lost 0 bases and J 8 bases, leaving 16 bases between the germline ends. Germline CDR1 is ENHRY and CDR2 is SYGVKD. The CDR3 runs to 15 residues. The CDR3 DNA is TGTGCCATCAGTGAGTCTACGGGCAGGGCAGGGGGCTACACCTTC. It codes for CAISESTGRAGGYTF.

J is TRBJ1-1 and V is TRBV25-1, with D unclear. In germline, CDR1 is MGHDK, CDR2 SYGVNS. The CDR3 extends over 14 amino acids. Trimming stripped 4 bases from V and 4 bases from J, with 13 bases between. Written as DNA, the CDR3 is TGTGCCAGCAGTGCAATGACATCCGGCACTGAAGCTTTCTTT. Translation: CASSAMTSGTEAFF.

This chain links TRBV18 with TRBJ2-1; D is possibly TRBD2 (6 bases). The germline V gene has CDR1 KGHSH and CDR2 LQKENI. The CDR3 loop spans 14 amino acids. V gave up 4 bases and J gave up 3 bases, with 10 bases separating them. The CDR3 bases are TGTGCCAGCTCACGGACGCGGGGCTACAATGAGCAGTTCTTC. As protein: CASSRTRGYNEQFF.

The J gene is TRBJ1-2, the V gene TRBV6-1, with 10 nucleotides matching TRBD1. This CDR3 region has 15 residues. Germline CDR1 is MNHNS and CDR2 is SASEGT. The trim removed 1 base at V and 5 bases at J, leaving 4 bases unmatched. The CDR3 bases are TGTGCCAGCAGTGAAGAAGGACAGGGGGGGTATGGCTACACCTTC. As protein: CASSEEGQGGYGYTF.

The chain employs TRBV27 and TRBJ1-2; 10 bases are a match to TRBD1. From germline, CDR1 is MNHEY and CDR2 SMNVEV (reference sequence). This CDR3 spans 15 amino acids. The V segment lost 4 bases and the J segment 4 bases; nucleotides outside the gene matches: 6. CDR3 amino acids: CASSSPGQGTYGYTF. Here the CDR3 DNA reads TGTGCCAGCAGTTCCCCGGGACAGGGGACCTATGGCTACACCTTC.

The chain carries TRBV4-1 and TRBJ1-4; 8 bases agree with TRBD1. The CDR3 runs to 14 residues. The germline V gene encodes CDR1 MGHRA and CDR2 YSYEKL. J was trimmed by 6 bases and V by 7 bases; bases with no gene match: 7. The CDR3 spells CASTQGADYEKLFF. CDR3 coding DNA: TGCGCCAGCACGCAGGGGGCGGATTATGAAAAACTGTTTTTT.

The chain is built from TRBV7-9 and TRBJ1-4; TRBD1 matches 7 bases. J gave up 7 bases and V 1 base, and 6 bases lay outside the gene matches. The CDR3 has 15 residues. Germline V lookup: CDR1 SEHNR, CDR2 FQNEAQ (reference sequence). The CDR3 protein is CASSLGGAGGEKLFF. The CDR3 region has the DNA TGTGCCAGCAGCTTAGGCGGCGCAGGGGGTGAAAAACTGTTTTTT.

In this sample, this clone turned up a few times. The chain joins TRBV15 to TRBJ2-1; D possibly corresponds to TRBD2 (5 bases). V lost 0 bases and J lost 6, with 12 bases in between. This CDR3 region has 15 residues. Germline V gene sequence: CDR1 LNHNV, CDR2 YYDKDF (reference sequence). CDR3 region: CATSRDLLTTNEQFF. Here the CDR3 DNA reads TGTGCCACCAGCAGAGATCTCTTGACTACCAATGAGCAGTTCTTC. The variable domain in full, completed from reference TRBV15 and TRBJ2-1, reads DAMVIQNPRYQVTQFGKPVTLSCSQTLNHNVMYWYQQKSSQAPKLLFHYYDKDFNNEADTPDNFQSRRPNTSFCFLDIRSPGLGDTAMYLCATSRDLLTTNEQFFGPGTRLTVL.

This clone was seen only once. The rearrangement uses TRBV4-2 and TRBJ2-7, with D unresolved. This CDR3 is built from 15 residues. V was pared by 1 base and J by 3 bases, with 13 bases between. The germline CDR1 and CDR2 sequences are LGHNA and YNFKEQ. The CDR3 spells CASSQVQGVGYEQYF. Written as DNA, the CDR3 is TGTGCCAGCAGCCAAGTTCAAGGAGTTGGCTACGAGCAGTACTTC.

To note about this clone: Sequence at one end of the junction differs from germline and may be a read error. The chain uses TRBV7-7 and TRBJ2-5; the D gene is possibly TRBD1 (6 bases). There are 17 residues in the CDR3. Germline V gene data show CDR1 as SSHAT and CDR2 as FNYEAQ (reference sequence). CDR3 coding DNA: TGTGCTAGCAGCCCAGGCCCTACAGGGCGCGGTTCAGAGACCCAGTACTTC. This codes for CASSPGPTGRGSETQYF.

This clone was seen only a few times. V is TRBV27 and J is TRBJ2-1, with TRBD1 matching over 8 bases. This CDR3 comprises 15 residues. Germline trimming cut 3 bases from V and 4 bases from J; bases unmatched to any gene: 5. Germline V gene data show CDR1 as MNHEY and CDR2 as SMNVEV (reference sequence). Here the CDR3 DNA reads TGTGCCAGCAGTTTTGGGGACAGGCTATACAATGAGCAGTTCTTC. It specifies CASSFGDRLYNEQFF.

This chain connects TRBV5-1 to TRBJ1-4, with D uncertain. Per germline, CDR1 SGHRS and CDR2 YFSETQ. The CDR3 length is 14 residues. With 0 bases removed from V and 8 bases from J, the gap between germline ends came to 11 bases. The CDR3 DNA sequence: TGCGCCAGCAGCTTGGGTTCGGGGAGGGAAAAACTGTTTTTT. Its translation: CASSLGSGREKLFF. The whole variable domain, filled in from reference TRBV5-1 and TRBJ1-4, reads KAGVTQTPRYLIKTRGQQVTLSCSPISGHRSVSWYQQTPGQGLQFLFEYFSETQRNKGNFPGRFSGRQFSNSRSEMNVSTLELGDSALYLCASSLGSGREKLFFGSGTQLSVL.

The chain couples TRBV5-1 to TRBJ2-3, with 8 bases that match TRBD2. Per germline, CDR1 SGHRS and CDR2 YFSETQ. Trimming took 4 bases from V and 2 from J; bases not matched to a gene: 6. The CDR3 consists of 15 residues. The CDR3, as DNA: TGCGCCAGCAGCCCGGGAGGGACAAACACAGATACGCAGTATTTT. It specifies CASSPGGTNTDTQYF.

This clone was counted once. The conserved phenylalanine or tryptophan is not found at the CDR3 terminus, so this likely reflects a read error. No DNA is shown, since the ends of the CDR3 on it are uncertain; the CDR3 is the one TCRdb lists. The rearrangement joins TRBV2 to TRBJ1-2; TRBD1 reflects the table's D call only, with no check against the DNA. In germline, CDR1 is SNHLY, CDR2 FYNNEI. The CDR3 comprises 11 residues, both ends counted. CDR3 residues: CARTLSYGYTV.

This clone was seen only a few times. The chain has TRBV5-6 and TRBJ1-2, with 10 bases matching TRBD1. With 2 bases clipped from V and 9 bases from J, the junction kept 10 bases outside the gene matches. This CDR3 contains 15 residues. Germline CDR1 and CDR2: SGHDT and YYEEEE. This chain's CDR3 is CASSLVGQGILSYTF. Here the CDR3 DNA reads TGTGCCAGCAGCTTAGTGGGACAGGGGATTCTTAGCTACACCTTC.

The CDR3 here is CAISTRDTQYF. The CDR3 DNA reads TGTGCCATCAGTACCCGGGATACGCAGTATTTT. This chain links TRBV10-3 with TRBJ2-3, with D hard to call. Germline CDR1 reads ENHRY; CDR2 reads SYGVKD. CDR3 length: 11 residues. Trimming removed 5 bases from V and 6 bases from J, with 6 bases in between.

This chain connects TRBV2 to TRBJ1-5; TRBD1 matches 9 bases. The CDR3 is 15 amino acids. From germline, CDR1 is SNHLY and CDR2 FYNNEI. J lost 6 bases, V lost 5 bases, and 8 bases had no gene match. CDR3 sequence (DNA): TGTGCCAGCAGTTCATCCGGGACAGGGTCTCAGCCCCAGCATTTT. Amino acids: CASSSSGTGSQPQHF.

The chain combines TRBV18 with TRBJ1-2; 8 nucleotides agree with TRBD1. Per germline, CDR1 KGHSH and CDR2 LQKENI. This CDR3 has 18 residues. Trimming at V came to 1 base and at J to 0 bases, leaving 10 bases not matched to a gene. The CDR3 DNA reads TGTGCCAGCTCACCACTAGTAGGGGGACAGGCGTCTAACTATGGCTACACCTTC. Protein sequence: CASSPLVGGQASNYGYTF. The full variable domain, rest sourced from reference TRBV18 and TRBJ1-2, is NAGVMQNPRHLVRRRGQEARLRCSPMKGHSHVYWYRQLPEEGLKFMVYLQKENIIDESGMPKERFSAEFPKEGPSILRIQQVVRGDSAAYFCASSPLVGGQASNYGYTFGSGTRLTVV.

This chain links TRBV19 with TRBJ1-4, with no clear D. This CDR3 has 14 residues. Germline-derived CDR1 and CDR2 are LNHDA and SQIVND (reference sequence). Trimming removed 2 bases from V and 0 bases from J, with 4 bases in between. The CDR3 loop is CASSITATNEKLFF. In DNA, the CDR3 is TGTGCCAGTAGTATAACAGCAACTAATGAAAAACTGTTTTTT. Complete variable domain (other parts from reference TRBV19 and TRBJ1-4): DGGITQSPKYLFRKEGQNVTLSCEQNLNHDAMYWYRQDPGQGLRLIYYSQIVNDFQKGDIAEGYSVSREKKESFPLTVTSAQKNPTAFYLCASSITATNEKLFFGSGTQLSVL.

This sequence joins TRBV7-6 and TRBJ2-2, with TRBD1 identical over 7 bases. After removal of 5 bases from V and 1 base from J, the junction contained 7 bases not matched to a gene. Germline-derived CDR1 and CDR2 are SGHVS and FNYEAQ. The CDR3 sequence is 16 residues long. CDR3 DNA sequence: TGTGCCAGCAGCCCAAAGGACAGGTTGAACACCGGGGAGCTGTTTTTT. Its translation is CASSPKDRLNTGELFF.

The V gene is TRBV19, the J gene TRBJ2-7; 11 bases match TRBD2. After removal of 3 bases from V and 5 bases from J, the junction contained 9 bases not matched to a gene. The CDR3 runs to 16 residues. Germline lookup yields CDR1 LNHDA and CDR2 SQIVND (reference sequence). CDR3 loop: CASSIMLAGGLDEQYF. CDR3 coding DNA: TGTGCCAGTAGTATTATGCTAGCGGGGGGCCTCGACGAGCAGTACTTC.

The rearrangement links TRBV6-5 to TRBJ1-5; D might be TRBD1 (6 bases). Between the trimmed V and J ends, which lost 6 bases and 7 bases, there was a span of 19 bases. The CDR3 loop spans 15 amino acids. The germline CDR1 and CDR2 sequences are MNHEY and SVGAGI. The CDR3 nucleotides are TGTGCCAGCAGCCCCGGGAACAGGGTAGGGCAGCCCCAGCATTTT. Amino acids: CASSPGNRVGQPQHF.

The chain employs TRBV18 and TRBJ2-5; 7 bases match TRBD1. Germline V lookup: CDR1 KGHSH, CDR2 LQKENI. The V gene end was trimmed by 4 bases and the J gene end by 5 bases; junction bases not matched to a gene: 10. The CDR3 is 15 residues long. CDR3 bases: TGTGCCAGCTCACGAGCAACAGGGGTTATGGAGACCCAGTACTTC. It is translated as CASSRATGVMETQYF.